The 8 T cell receptor beta chains below all came from one sample that was sequenced in a study of T cells in localized non-small cell lung cancer. TCRdb's copy holds only in-frame clones and misses some; the assay was immunoSEQ multiplex PCR. The repertoire includes 130,000 or so clones, 80% to 90% of them detected once, and about 1.5% sits in the top ten. The sequencing here drew on peripheral blood, taken before any cancer treatment. Receptors were obtained from a female donor at least 60 years old with stage I lung adenocarcinoma.

The chain links TRBV27 to TRBJ1-5; 7 nucleotides line up with TRBD1. In germline, CDR1 is MNHEY, CDR2 SMNVEV (reference sequence). Losses at the gene ends were 3 bases for V and 6 bases for J; bases not matched to a gene: 11. The CDR3 consists of 16 residues. The CDR3 loop is CASSFPTTGETQPQHF. CDR3 nucleotides: TGTGCCAGCAGTTTCCCCACCACAGGGGAGACTCAGCCCCAGCATTTT.

This rearrangement joins TRBV2 to TRBJ2-1; D may be TRBD2 (6 bases). V was clipped by 6 bases and J by 8 bases, with 14 bases between them. Per germline, CDR1 SNHLY and CDR2 FYNNEI. CDR3 length: 13 amino acids. The CDR3 sequence is CASRPRDAYEQFF. The CDR3 coding sequence is TGTGCCAGCAGACCGCGGGACGCTTATGAGCAGTTCTTC. Using reference TRBV2 and TRBJ2-1 for the parts outside the CDR3, the full variable domain is EPEVTQTPSHQVTQMGQEVILRCVPISNHLYFYWYRQILGQKVEFLVSFYNNEISEKSEIFDDQFSVERPDGSNFTLKIRSTKLEDSAMYFCASRPRDAYEQFFGPGTRLTVL.

The chain uses TRBV6-1 and TRBJ2-3, with D maybe TRBD1 (6 bases). Per the germline V gene, CDR1 is MNHNS and CDR2 is SASEGT. The germline V and J ends were trimmed by 4 bases and 2 bases, with 16 bases remaining between them. The CDR3 loop spans 16 amino acids. The CDR3: CASSGRAGANTDTQYF. CDR3 nucleotides: TGTGCCAGCAGTGGAAGGGCAGGGGCTAACACAGATACGCAGTATTTT.

The chain couples TRBV29-1 to TRBJ2-7; D could derive from TRBD1 or TRBD2 (5 bases each). The germline CDR1 and CDR2 sequences are SQVTM and ANQGSEA. V gave up 5 bases and J gave up 6 bases, with 14 bases separating them. CDR3 length: 12 residues. DNA for the CDR3: TGCAGCGTTACCAAGGGACGGGGCGAGCAGTACTTC. This codes for CSVTKGRGEQYF.

This clone was seen once. The DNA of the CDR3 is TGTGCTAGTGCCCCCGCGGGGGGACAAGAGACCCAGTACTTC. It encodes CASAPAGGQETQYF. The chain uses TRBV12-5 and TRBJ2-5; TRBD2 matches at 8 bases. Losses at the gene ends were 7 bases for V and 2 bases for J; bases not matched to a gene: 6. The CDR3 has 14 amino acids. Germline CDR1 is LGHNT and CDR2 is FRNRAP.

The rearrangement joins TRBV2 to TRBJ1-5, with unresolved D. CDR1 and CDR2 from the germline V gene are SNHLY and FYNNEI. Trimming pared 4 bases from V and 6 bases from J, leaving 7 bases between. The CDR3 contains 12 residues. The CDR3 loop is CASSGNSQPQHF. CDR3 coding DNA: TGTGCCAGCAGTGGGAACAGTCAGCCCCAGCATTTT.

The chain couples TRBV29-1 to TRBJ2-7; no clear D. This CDR3 spans 13 amino acids. Looked up from germline, CDR1 is SQVTM and CDR2 is ANQGSEA. The ends were cut back, 5 bases at V and 2 bases at J, with 13 bases in the middle. In DNA, the CDR3 is TGCAGCGTTAGTCCCGCGGAGACCTACGAGCAGTACTTC. It codes for CSVSPAETYEQYF.

The chain employs TRBV29-1 and TRBJ1-1; unclear D gene. The CDR3 is 13 amino acids. Germline assignment: CDR1 SQVTM and CDR2 ANQGSEA. The CDR3 coding sequence is TGCAGTTACAATACCCCACGGAACACTGAAGCTTTCTTT. This encodes CSYNTPRNTEAFF.